The rows below give T cell receptor beta chains drawn from one sample of a study of T cell responses to AZD1222 COVID-19 vaccine. Sequenced by immunoSEQ multiplex PCR; TCRdb stores in-frame clones only, minus some. The table includes roughly 80,000 clones, around nine tenths detected once. Sequenced here: peripheral blood, sampled 28 days after the second AZD1222 dose. The origin of the receptors is an adult who received the AZD1222 COVID-19 vaccine. Each CDR3 is given with its conserved first and last residue. A D gene is named only where the DNA matches it firmly. The size of a clone is reported for some rows only, either as once, few or many, or as a class for expanded clones.

-	TRBV19	TRBD1	TRBJ1-2	CASRSSPGGQYGYTF	TGTGCCAGTAGATCCAGCCCGGGGGGACAGTATGGCTACACCTTC
few	TRBV7-7	TRBD2	TRBJ2-3	CASSPGLSTDTQYF	TGTGCTAGCAGCCCGGGACTAAGCACAGATACGCAGTATTTT
-	TRBV10-1	-	TRBJ1-1	CASSGLLTGRTEAFF	TGCGCCAGCAGTGGCCTCCTGACAGGTAGGACTGAAGCTTTCTTT
-	TRBV12-3/TRBV12-4	-	TRBJ2-2	CASRQANTGELFF	TGTGCCTCCCGACAGGCTAACACCGGGGAGCTGTTTTTT
-	TRBV29-1	-	TRBJ1-1	CSVTRGNTEAFF	TGCAGCGTCACAAGGGGAAACACTGAAGCTTTCTTT
once	TRBV30	-	TRBJ2-2	CAWSRNTGELFF	TGTGCCTGGAGTAGAAACACCGGGGAGCTGTTTTTT
once	TRBV30	TRBD1	TRBJ1-1	CAEQTGTLDTEAFF	TGTGCCGAACAGACAGGGACTCTCGACACTGAAGCTTTCTTT
-	TRBV21-1	-	TRBJ1-5	CATSGTGSNSNQPQHF	TGTGCCACCTCCGGGACAGGGAGTAATAGCAATCAGCCCCAGCATTTT
-	TRBV6-6	TRBD2	TRBJ2-7	CASSRTSGLYEQYF	TGTGCCAGCAGTAGGACTAGCGGCCTCTACGAGCAGTACTTC
-	TRBV7-9	-	TRBJ1-2	CASSLGGAYGYTF	TGTGCCAGCAGCTTAGGAGGGGCCTATGGCTACACCTTC
-	TRBV10-3	TRBD1	TRBJ1-4	CAISETGGNEKLFF	TGTGCCATCAGTGAAACAGGGGGCAATGAAAAACTGTTTTTT
-	TRBV11-1	TRBD1	TRBJ1-1	CASSAGQGGLGTEAFF	TGTGCCAGCAGCGCGGGACAGGGGGGGCTAGGGACTGAAGCTTTCTTT
-	TRBV5-1	-	TRBJ1-4	CASSFQGKLFF	TGCGCCAGCAGCTTCCAGGGAAAACTGTTTTTT